The clone carrying this T cell receptor (beta chain) was counted many times. The data originate from a study of T cells after yellow fever vaccination. Germline CDR1 and CDR2: SGHAT and FQNNGV. CDR3 size: 12 residues. V shed 5 bases and J shed 7 bases, with 11 bases lying between them. Each CDR3 protein is one row after TCRdb ran MiXCR on the 5' RACE reads. The table records 500,000 to 650,000 distinct CDR3 sequences, about a sixth of them present only once. The material was PBMCs, obtained roughly 5 days after the first yellow fever vaccination. V gene TRBV11-2 combines with J gene TRBJ1-1; D remains unclear. The TCR sequence derives from a man aged 18 to 30 who received the YFV17D yellow fever vaccine. The CDR3 reads CASSPRWDEAFF. In DNA form, the CDR3 reads TGTGCCAGCAGCCCCCGTTGGGATGAAGCTTTCTTT.